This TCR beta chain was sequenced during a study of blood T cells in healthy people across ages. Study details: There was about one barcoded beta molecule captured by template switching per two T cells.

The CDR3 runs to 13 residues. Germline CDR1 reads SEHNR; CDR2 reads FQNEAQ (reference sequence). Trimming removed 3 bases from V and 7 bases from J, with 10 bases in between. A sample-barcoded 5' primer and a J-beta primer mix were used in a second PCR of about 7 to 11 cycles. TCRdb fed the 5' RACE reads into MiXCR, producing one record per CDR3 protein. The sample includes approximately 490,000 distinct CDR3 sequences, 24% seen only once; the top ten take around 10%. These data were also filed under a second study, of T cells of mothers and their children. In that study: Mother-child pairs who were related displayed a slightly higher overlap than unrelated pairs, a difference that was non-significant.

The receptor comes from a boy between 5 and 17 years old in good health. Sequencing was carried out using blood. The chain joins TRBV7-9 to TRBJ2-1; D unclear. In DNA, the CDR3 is TGTGCCAGCAGCTTTGGGCCTCCGAATGAGCAGTTCTTC. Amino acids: CASSFGPPNEQFF.